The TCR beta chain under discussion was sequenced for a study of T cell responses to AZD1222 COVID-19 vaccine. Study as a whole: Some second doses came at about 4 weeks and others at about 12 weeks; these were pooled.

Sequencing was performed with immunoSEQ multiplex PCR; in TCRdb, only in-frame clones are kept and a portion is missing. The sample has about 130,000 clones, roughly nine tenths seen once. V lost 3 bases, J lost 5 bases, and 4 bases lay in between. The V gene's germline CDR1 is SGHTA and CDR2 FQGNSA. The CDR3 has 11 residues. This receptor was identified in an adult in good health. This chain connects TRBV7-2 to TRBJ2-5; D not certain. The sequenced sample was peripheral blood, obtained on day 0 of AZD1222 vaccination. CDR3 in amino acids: CASSFDETQYF. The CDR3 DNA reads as TGTGCCAGCAGCTTCGACGAGACCCAGTACTTC.